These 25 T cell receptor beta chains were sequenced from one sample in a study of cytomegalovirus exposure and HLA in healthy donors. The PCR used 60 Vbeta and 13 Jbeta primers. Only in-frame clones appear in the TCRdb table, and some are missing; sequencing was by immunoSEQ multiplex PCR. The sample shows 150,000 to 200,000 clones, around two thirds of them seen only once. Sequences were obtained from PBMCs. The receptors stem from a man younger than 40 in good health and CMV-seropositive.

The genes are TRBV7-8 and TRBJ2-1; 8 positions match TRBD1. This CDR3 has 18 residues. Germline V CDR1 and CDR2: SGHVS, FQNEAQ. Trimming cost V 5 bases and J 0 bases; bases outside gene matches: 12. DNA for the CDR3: TGTGCCAGCAGCCTAGACCGGACAGGGAGAGACTCCTACAATGAGCAGTTCTTC. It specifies CASSLDRTGRDSYNEQFF.

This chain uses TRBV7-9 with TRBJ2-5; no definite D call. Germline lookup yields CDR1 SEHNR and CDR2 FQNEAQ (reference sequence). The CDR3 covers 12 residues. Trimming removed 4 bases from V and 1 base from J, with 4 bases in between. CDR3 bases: TGTGCCAGCAGCTCCGGCCAAGAGACCCAGTACTTC. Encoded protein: CASSSGQETQYF.

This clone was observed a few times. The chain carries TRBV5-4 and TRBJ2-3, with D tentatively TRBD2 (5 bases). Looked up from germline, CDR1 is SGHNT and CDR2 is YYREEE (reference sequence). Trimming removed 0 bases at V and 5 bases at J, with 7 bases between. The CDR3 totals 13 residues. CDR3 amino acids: CASSLGAGDTQYF. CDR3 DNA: TGTGCCAGCAGCTTGGGGGCGGGAGATACGCAGTATTTT.

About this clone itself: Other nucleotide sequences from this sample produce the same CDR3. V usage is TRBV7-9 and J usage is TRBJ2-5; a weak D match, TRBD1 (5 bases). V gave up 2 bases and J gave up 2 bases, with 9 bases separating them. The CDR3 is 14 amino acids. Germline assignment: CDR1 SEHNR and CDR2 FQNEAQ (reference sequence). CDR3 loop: CASSLKGLQETQYF. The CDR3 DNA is TGTGCCAGCAGCTTAAAGGGGTTGCAAGAGACCCAGTACTTC.

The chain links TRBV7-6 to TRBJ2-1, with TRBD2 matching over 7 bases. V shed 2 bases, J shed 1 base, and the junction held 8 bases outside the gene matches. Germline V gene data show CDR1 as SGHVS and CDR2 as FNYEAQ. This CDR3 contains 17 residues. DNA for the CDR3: TGTGCCAGCAGCTTATATTCGGCGGGAGAGTCCTACAATGAGCAGTTCTTC. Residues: CASSLYSAGESYNEQFF.

Here the CDR3 DNA reads TGTGCCACCAGCAATTCCAGGGGCCTCTACGAGCAGTACTTC. It specifies CATSNSRGLYEQYF. V is TRBV15 and J is TRBJ2-7; TRBD1 might be the D (6 bases). V lost 4 bases and J lost 3, with 13 bases in between. The CDR3 is 14 amino acids. CDR1 LNHNV and CDR2 YYDKDF come from the germline V gene (reference sequence).

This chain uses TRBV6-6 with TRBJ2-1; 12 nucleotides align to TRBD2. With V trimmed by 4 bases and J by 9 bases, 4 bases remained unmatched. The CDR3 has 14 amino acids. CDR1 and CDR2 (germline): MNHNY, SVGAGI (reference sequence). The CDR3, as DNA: TGTGCCAGCAGTTCGGGACTAGCGGGTGTTGAGCAGTTCTTC. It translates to CASSSGLAGVEQFF.

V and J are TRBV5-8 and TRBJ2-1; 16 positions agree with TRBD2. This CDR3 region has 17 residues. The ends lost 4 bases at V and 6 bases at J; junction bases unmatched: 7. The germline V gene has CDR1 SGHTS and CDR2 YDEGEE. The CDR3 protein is CASSKTGTSGRGNEQFF. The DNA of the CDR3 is TGTGCCAGCAGCAAAACCGGGACTAGCGGGAGGGGCAATGAGCAGTTCTTC.

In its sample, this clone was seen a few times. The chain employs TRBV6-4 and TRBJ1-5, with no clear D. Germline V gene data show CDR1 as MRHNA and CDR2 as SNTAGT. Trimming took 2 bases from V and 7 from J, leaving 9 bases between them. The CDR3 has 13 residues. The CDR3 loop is CASSDLEGQPQHF. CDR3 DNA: TGTGCCAGCAGTGACCTAGAGGGACAGCCCCAGCATTTT.

CDR3 region: CASKGHQGSGNTIYF. The CDR3 DNA reads TGTGCCAGCAAGGGGCATCAGGGGTCTGGAAACACCATATATTTT. The chain carries TRBV28 and TRBJ1-3; perhaps TRBD1 as D (6 bases). The V gene lost 7 bases and the J gene lost 1 base, with 14 bases spanning the gap. The germline gives CDR1 MDHEN, CDR2 SYDVKM. The CDR3 extends over 15 amino acids.

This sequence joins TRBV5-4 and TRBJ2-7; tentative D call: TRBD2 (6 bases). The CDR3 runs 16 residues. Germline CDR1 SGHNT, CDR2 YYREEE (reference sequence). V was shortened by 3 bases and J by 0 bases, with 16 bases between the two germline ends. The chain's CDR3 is CASSSSAGFLSYEQYF. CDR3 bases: TGTGCCAGCAGCTCCAGCGCGGGATTCCTCTCCTACGAGCAGTACTTC.

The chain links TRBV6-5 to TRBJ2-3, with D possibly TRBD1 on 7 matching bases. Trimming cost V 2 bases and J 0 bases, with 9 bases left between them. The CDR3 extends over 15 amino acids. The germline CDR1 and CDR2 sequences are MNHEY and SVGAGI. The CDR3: CASSYAGGSTDTQYF. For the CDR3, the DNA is TGTGCCAGCAGTTACGCAGGGGGGAGCACAGATACGCAGTATTTT.

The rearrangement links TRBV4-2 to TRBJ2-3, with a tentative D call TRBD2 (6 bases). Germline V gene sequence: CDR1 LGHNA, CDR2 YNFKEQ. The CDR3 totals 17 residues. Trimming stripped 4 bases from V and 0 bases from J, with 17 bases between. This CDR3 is CASSPSVTSSSTDTQYF. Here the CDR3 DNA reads TGTGCCAGCAGCCCTTCCGTTACTAGCTCTAGCACAGATACGCAGTATTTT.

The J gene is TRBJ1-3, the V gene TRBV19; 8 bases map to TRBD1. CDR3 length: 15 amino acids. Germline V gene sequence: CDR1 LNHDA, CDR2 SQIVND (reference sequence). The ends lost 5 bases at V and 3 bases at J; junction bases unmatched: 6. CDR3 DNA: TGTGCCAGTAGTCGGGACAGGAACCTTGGAAACACCATATATTTT. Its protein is CASSRDRNLGNTIYF.

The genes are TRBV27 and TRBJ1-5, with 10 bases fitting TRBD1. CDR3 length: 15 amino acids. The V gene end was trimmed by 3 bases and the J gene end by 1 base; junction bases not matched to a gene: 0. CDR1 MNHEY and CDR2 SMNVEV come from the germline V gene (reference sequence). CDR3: CASSLGQGSNQPQHF. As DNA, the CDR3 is TGTGCCAGCAGTTTGGGACAGGGGAGCAATCAGCCCCAGCATTTT.

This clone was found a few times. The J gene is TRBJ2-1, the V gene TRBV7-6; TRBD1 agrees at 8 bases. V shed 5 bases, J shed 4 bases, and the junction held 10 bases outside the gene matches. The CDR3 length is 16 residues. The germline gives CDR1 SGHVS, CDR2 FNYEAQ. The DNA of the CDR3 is TGTGCCAGCAGCCCCCGGACAGGGCCATCATACAATGAGCAGTTCTTC. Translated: CASSPRTGPSYNEQFF.

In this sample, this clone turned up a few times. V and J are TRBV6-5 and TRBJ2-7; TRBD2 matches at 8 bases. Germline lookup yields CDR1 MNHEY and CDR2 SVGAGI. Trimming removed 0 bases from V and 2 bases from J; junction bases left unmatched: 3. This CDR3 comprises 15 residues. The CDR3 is CASSYSGTRTYEQYF. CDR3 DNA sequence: TGTGCCAGCAGTTACTCCGGGACTAGGACCTACGAGCAGTACTTC.

The CDR3 loop reads CASSRASGSYEQFF. The CDR3 DNA follows: TGTGCCAGCAGCCGGGCTAGCGGGAGCTATGAGCAGTTCTTC. The V and J genes are TRBV2 and TRBJ2-1; 10 bases agree with TRBD2. With 6 bases clipped from V and 8 bases from J, the junction kept 7 bases outside the gene matches. The CDR3 contains 14 residues. CDR1 and CDR2 (germline): SNHLY, FYNNEI.

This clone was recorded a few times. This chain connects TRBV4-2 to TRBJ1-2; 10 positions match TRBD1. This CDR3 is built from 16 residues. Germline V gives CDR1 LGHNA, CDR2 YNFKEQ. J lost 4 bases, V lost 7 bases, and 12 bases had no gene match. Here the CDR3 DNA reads TGTGCCAGCAACCTAATCGGGACAGGGGTAGCCTATGGCTACACCTTC. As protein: CASNLIGTGVAYGYTF.

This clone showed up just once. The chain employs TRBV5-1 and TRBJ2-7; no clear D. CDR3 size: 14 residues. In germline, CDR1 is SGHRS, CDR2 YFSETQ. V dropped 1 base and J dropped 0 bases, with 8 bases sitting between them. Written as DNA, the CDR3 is TGCGCCAGCAGCTTGTGGCAGATCTCCTACGAGCAGTACTTC. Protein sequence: CASSLWQISYEQYF. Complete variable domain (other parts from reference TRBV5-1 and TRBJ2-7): KAGVTQTPRYLIKTRGQQVTLSCSPISGHRSVSWYQQTPGQGLQFLFEYFSETQRNKGNFPGRFSGRQFSNSRSEMNVSTLELGDSALYLCASSLWQISYEQYFGPGTRLTVT.

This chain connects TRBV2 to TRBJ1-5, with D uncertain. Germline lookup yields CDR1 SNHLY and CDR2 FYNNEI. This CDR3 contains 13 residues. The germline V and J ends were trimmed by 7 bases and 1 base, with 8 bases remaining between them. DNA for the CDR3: TGTGCCAGCACCCCCCTCAGCAATCAGCCCCAGCATTTT. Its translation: CASTPLSNQPQHF.

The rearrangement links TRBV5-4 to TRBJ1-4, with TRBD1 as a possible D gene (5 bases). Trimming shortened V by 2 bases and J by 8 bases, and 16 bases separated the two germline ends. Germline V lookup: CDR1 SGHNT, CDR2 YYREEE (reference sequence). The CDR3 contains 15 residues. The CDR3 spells CASSLSRDSREKLFF. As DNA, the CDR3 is TGTGCCAGCAGCTTATCGCGAGACAGTCGGGAAAAACTGTTTTTT.

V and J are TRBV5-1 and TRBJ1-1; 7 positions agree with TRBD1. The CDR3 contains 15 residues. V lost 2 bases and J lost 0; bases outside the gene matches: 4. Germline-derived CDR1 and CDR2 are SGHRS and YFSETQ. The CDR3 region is CASSFPDRVNTEAFF. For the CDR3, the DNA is TGCGCCAGCAGCTTCCCCGACAGGGTGAACACTGAAGCTTTCTTT.

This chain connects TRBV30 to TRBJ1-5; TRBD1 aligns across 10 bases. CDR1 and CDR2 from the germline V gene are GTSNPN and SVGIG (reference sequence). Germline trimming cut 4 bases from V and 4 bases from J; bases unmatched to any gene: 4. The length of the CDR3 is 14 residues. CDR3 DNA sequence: TGTGCCTGGACTCAGGGACAGGGGAATCAGCCCCAGCATTTT. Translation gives CAWTQGQGNQPQHF.

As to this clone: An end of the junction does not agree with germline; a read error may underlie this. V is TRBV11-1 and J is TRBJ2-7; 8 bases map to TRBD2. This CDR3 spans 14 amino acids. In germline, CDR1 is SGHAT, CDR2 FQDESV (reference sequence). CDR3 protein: CASSPQWGAGDQLF. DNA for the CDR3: TGTGCCAGCAGCCCCCAGTGGGGAGCGGGAGACCAGCTCTTC.